Listed below are T cell receptor beta chains from one sample, sequenced in a study of OX40 agonist ivuxolimab in advanced cancers. The assay was immunoSEQ multiplex PCR, and TCRdb's table has in-frame clones only and misses some. The sample lists 85,000 to 130,000 clones, approximately 90% seen once, with 0.25% to 0.35% in the top ten. Sequenced material: CD4+ or CD8+ T cells sorted from blood, taken in a trial of the OX40 agonist ivuxolimab. Receptor source: an adult with an advanced solid tumor such as melanoma, head and neck, liver or kidney cancer. Both conserved end residues are part of each CDR3. A D gene is named only where the DNA matches it firmly. For some rows the clone size is stated as once, few or many, or as a class when expanded; others skip it.

V gene: TRBV7-3; J gene: TRBJ2-3; D gene: -; clone size: -; CDR3 DNA: TGTGCCAGCAGCTTAATAGGTTCTTCAGATACGCAGTATTTT; CDR3 protein: CASSLIGSSDTQYF
V gene: TRBV7-2; J gene: TRBJ2-3; D gene: TRBD1; clone size: -; CDR3 DNA: TGTGCCAGCAGGAGGACAGGCGATACGCAGTATTTT; CDR3 protein: CASRRTGDTQYF
V gene: TRBV21-1; J gene: TRBJ1-3; D gene: -; clone size: -; CDR3 DNA: TGTGCCAGCAGCAAAGTATTTCGCAACTCTGGAAACACCATATATTTT; CDR3 protein: CASSKVFRNSGNTIYF
V gene: TRBV20-1; J gene: TRBJ2-7; D gene: TRBD1; clone size: -; CDR3 DNA: TGCAGTGCCCGACAGGGCTACGAGCAGTACTTC; CDR3 protein: CSARQGYEQYF
V gene: TRBV5-1; J gene: TRBJ1-1; D gene: -; clone size: -; CDR3 DNA: TGCGCCAGCAGCTTGGCCGGGGGGTTCACTGAAGCTTTCTTT; CDR3 protein: CASSLAGGFTEAFF
V gene: TRBV6-1; J gene: TRBJ2-3; D gene: -; clone size: once; CDR3 DNA: TGTGCCAGCAGTGATCGGGGTGGCACAGATACGCAGTATTTT; CDR3 protein: CASSDRGGTDTQYF
V gene: TRBV5-1; J gene: TRBJ2-1; D gene: -; clone size: few; CDR3 DNA: TGCGCCAGCAGCTTGGCCGGGACCGAGGCCGAGCAGTTCTTC; CDR3 protein: CASSLAGTEAEQFF
V gene: TRBV19; J gene: TRBJ2-3; D gene: -; clone size: once; CDR3 DNA: TGTGCCAGTAGTATAAGATCTCGGGGTGGGGCAGATACGCAGTATTTT; CDR3 protein: CASSIRSRGGADTQYF
V gene: TRBV20-1; J gene: TRBJ1-2; D gene: -; clone size: -; CDR3 DNA: TGCAGTGCGTCCGCGGACTATGGCTACACCTTC; CDR3 protein: CSASADYGYTF
V gene: TRBV6-5; J gene: TRBJ1-1; D gene: -; clone size: once; CDR3 DNA: TGTGCCGCCGCTAGGACACCTATGACTGAAGCTTTCTTT; CDR3 protein: CAAARTPMTEAFF
V gene: TRBV28; J gene: TRBJ2-1; D gene: TRBD2; clone size: -; CDR3 DNA: TGTGCCAGCAGTCCAGGCGCTAGCGGGAGACACAATGAGCAGTTCTTC; CDR3 protein: CASSPGASGRHNEQFF
V gene: TRBV30; J gene: TRBJ1-1; D gene: -; clone size: few; CDR3 DNA: TGTGCCTGGAATAGGGGAATGAACACTGAAGCTTTCTTT; CDR3 protein: CAWNRGMNTEAFF
V gene: TRBV6-5; J gene: TRBJ1-5; D gene: -; clone size: -; CDR3 DNA: TGTGCCAGCAGTTACTCGCTCGGTTGGAATCAGCCCCAGCATTTT; CDR3 protein: CASSYSLGWNQPQHF
V gene: TRBV5-6; J gene: TRBJ2-5; D gene: -; clone size: -; CDR3 DNA: TGTGCCAGCAGCTTACGGTGGGCAGGGGATTGGGCCCGGGAGACCCAGTACTTC; CDR3 protein: CASSLRWAGDWARETQYF
V gene: TRBV5-8; J gene: TRBJ2-5; D gene: -; clone size: -; CDR3 DNA: TGTGCCAGCAGCTTGGATGGGGAGACCCAGTACTTC; CDR3 protein: CASSLDGETQYF
V gene: TRBV11-2; J gene: TRBJ2-5; D gene: -; clone size: -; CDR3 DNA: TGTGCCAGCAGCTTATGGGAGGAGACCCAGTACTTC; CDR3 protein: CASSLWEETQYF
V gene: TRBV6-6; J gene: TRBJ2-1; D gene: TRBD1; clone size: -; CDR3 DNA: TGTGCCAGCAGTTACTCGGGTGCAGGGGGCAATGAGCAGTTCTTC; CDR3 protein: CASSYSGAGGNEQFF
V gene: TRBV5-4; J gene: TRBJ2-7; D gene: -; clone size: -; CDR3 DNA: TGTGCCAGCAGCGCCCAACAGAGCTCCTACGAGCAGTACTTC; CDR3 protein: CASSAQQSSYEQYF
V gene: TRBV5-1; J gene: TRBJ1-5; D gene: -; clone size: -; CDR3 DNA: TGCGCCAGCAGCTTGATAGGTGGCAATCAGCCCCAGCATTTT; CDR3 protein: CASSLIGGNQPQHF
V gene: TRBV7-2; J gene: TRBJ2-4; D gene: -; clone size: -; CDR3 DNA: TGTGCCAGCAGCCCGGGGCCGGGATCGGACATTCAGTACTTC; CDR3 protein: CASSPGPGSDIQYF
V gene: TRBV19; J gene: TRBJ2-1; D gene: TRBD2; clone size: -; CDR3 DNA: TGTGCCAGTAGGGTACGGGAGGGTACATTCGATGAGCAGTTCTTC; CDR3 protein: CASRVREGTFDEQFF
V gene: TRBV4-2; J gene: TRBJ2-3; D gene: TRBD1; clone size: few; CDR3 DNA: TGTGCCAGCAGCCCAGAGGGGACAGGGGGTGGGGGCACAGATACGCAGTATTTT; CDR3 protein: CASSPEGTGGGGTDTQYF
V gene: TRBV7-6; J gene: TRBJ1-5; D gene: -; clone size: -; CDR3 DNA: TGTGCCAGCAGCTTGGGAACCGGACAGAGCAATCAGCCCCAGCATTTT; CDR3 protein: CASSLGTGQSNQPQHF
V gene: TRBV6-5; J gene: TRBJ1-2; D gene: TRBD1; clone size: -; CDR3 DNA: TGTGCCAGCAGTTACCGACAGGGGGTGCATTATGGCTACACCTTC; CDR3 protein: CASSYRQGVHYGYTF
V gene: TRBV28; J gene: TRBJ2-5; D gene: -; clone size: -; CDR3 DNA: TGTGCCAGCAGTTCCTCAAGAGTCGCTAAAGAGACCCAGTACTTC; CDR3 protein: CASSSSRVAKETQYF
V gene: TRBV5-6; J gene: TRBJ2-1; D gene: -; clone size: -; CDR3 DNA: TGTGCCAGCAGCTCCGTCCAGCGGGCTTACAATGAGCAGTTCTTC; CDR3 protein: CASSSVQRAYNEQFF
V gene: TRBV7-2; J gene: TRBJ2-5; D gene: TRBD2; clone size: -; CDR3 DNA: TGTGCCTCCTCCGGGACTAGCGGGATCGAGACCCAGTACTTC; CDR3 protein: CASSGTSGIETQYF
V gene: TRBV7-9; J gene: TRBJ1-1; D gene: -; clone size: -; CDR3 DNA: TGTGCCAGCACCCGACAGACTTCGAACACTGAAGCTTTCTTT; CDR3 protein: CASTRQTSNTEAFF
V gene: TRBV28; J gene: TRBJ2-1; D gene: -; clone size: once; CDR3 DNA: TGTGCCAGCAGTCGAGGGGCGGGGTACAATGAGCAGTTCTTC; CDR3 protein: CASSRGAGYNEQFF
V gene: TRBV7-7; J gene: TRBJ2-5; D gene: TRBD2; clone size: -; CDR3 DNA: TGTGCCAGCAGCTCGGGACTAGGGGGCCAAGAGACCCAGTACTTC; CDR3 protein: CASSSGLGGQETQYF
V gene: TRBV7-2; J gene: TRBJ2-1; D gene: -; clone size: -; CDR3 DNA: TGTGCCAGCAGCCTTGAGGCCGGGAGATACAATGAGCAGTTCTTC; CDR3 protein: CASSLEAGRYNEQFF
V gene: TRBV15; J gene: TRBJ2-2; D gene: TRBD2; clone size: -; CDR3 DNA: TGTGCCACCAGCAGAGCCGGGACTAGCGGGAGCGGCACCGGGGAGCTGTTTTTT; CDR3 protein: CATSRAGTSGSGTGELFF
V gene: TRBV19; J gene: TRBJ1-1; D gene: -; clone size: -; CDR3 DNA: TGTGCCAGTAGTAAGACAGGCCCAATCACTGAAGCTTTCTTT; CDR3 protein: CASSKTGPITEAFF
V gene: TRBV11-1; J gene: TRBJ2-7; D gene: -; clone size: -; CDR3 DNA: TGTGCCAGCAGCTGGGGAACAGGTACCTACGAGCAGTACTTC; CDR3 protein: CASSWGTGTYEQYF
V gene: TRBV2; J gene: TRBJ1-1; D gene: TRBD1; clone size: -; CDR3 DNA: TGTGCCAGCAGAACAGGGGGATTGAACACTGAAGCTTTCTTT; CDR3 protein: CASRTGGLNTEAFF
V gene: TRBV15; J gene: TRBJ2-1; D gene: TRBD2; clone size: -; CDR3 DNA: TGTGCCACCAGCAGCGGGAGGGTCTTGAATGAGCAGTTCTTC; CDR3 protein: CATSSGRVLNEQFF
V gene: TRBV7-9; J gene: TRBJ2-7; D gene: TRBD2; clone size: -; CDR3 DNA: TGTGCCAGCAGCTCAAGCGGGAGGGCCCCATACGAGCAGTACTTC; CDR3 protein: CASSSSGRAPYEQYF
V gene: TRBV6-5; J gene: TRBJ1-1; D gene: TRBD1; clone size: -; CDR3 DNA: TGTGCCAGCAGTTACTCGAACAGGGGAACTGAAGCTTTCTTT; CDR3 protein: CASSYSNRGTEAFF
V gene: TRBV4-2; J gene: TRBJ2-7; D gene: -; clone size: -; CDR3 DNA: TGTGCCAGCAGTCTGGACGGGGGCTCCTACGAGCAGTACTTC; CDR3 protein: CASSLDGGSYEQYF
V gene: TRBV27; J gene: TRBJ2-1; D gene: TRBD2; clone size: -; CDR3 DNA: TGTGCCAGCAGTTTATCCGCGGGAGGGCCTTTATATGAGCAGTTCTTC; CDR3 protein: CASSLSAGGPLYEQFF
V gene: TRBV15; J gene: TRBJ1-4; D gene: TRBD1; clone size: -; CDR3 DNA: TGTGCCACCAGCCTGGGACAGGGGAATGAAAAACTGTTTTTT; CDR3 protein: CATSLGQGNEKLFF
V gene: TRBV11-2; J gene: TRBJ1-3; D gene: -; clone size: -; CDR3 DNA: TGTGCCAGCAGCCTTGAGACAGGCCTAGGTGGAAACACCATATATTTT; CDR3 protein: CASSLETGLGGNTIYF
V gene: TRBV9; J gene: TRBJ2-5; D gene: TRBD1; clone size: few; CDR3 DNA: TGTGCCAGCAGCGGATCCGGGACAGGGCCCGAGACCCAGTACTTC; CDR3 protein: CASSGSGTGPETQYF
V gene: TRBV15; J gene: TRBJ2-7; D gene: TRBD2; clone size: -; CDR3 DNA: TGTGCCACCGGAACGACTAGCGGGTCCTACGAGCAGTACTTC; CDR3 protein: CATGTTSGSYEQYF
V gene: TRBV7-2; J gene: TRBJ1-5; D gene: -; clone size: few; CDR3 DNA: TGTGCCAGCAGCGTTCATAGCAATCAGCCCCAGCATTTT; CDR3 protein: CASSVHSNQPQHF
V gene: TRBV7-9; J gene: TRBJ1-1; D gene: -; clone size: -; CDR3 DNA: TGTGCCAGCAGCTTAGTTACGTTCACTGAAGCTTTCTTT; CDR3 protein: CASSLVTFTEAFF
V gene: TRBV29-1; J gene: TRBJ1-1; D gene: -; clone size: -; CDR3 DNA: TGCAGCGGGCACTGGGGGTTCGACACTGAAGCTTTCTTT; CDR3 protein: CSGHWGFDTEAFF
V gene: TRBV2; J gene: TRBJ1-5; D gene: -; clone size: -; CDR3 DNA: TGTGCCAGCACCGAACAGGGACGGAGTAGCAATCAGCCCCAGCATTTT; CDR3 protein: CASTEQGRSSNQPQHF
V gene: TRBV5-6; J gene: TRBJ2-5; D gene: -; clone size: once; CDR3 DNA: TGTGCCAGCAGCTTATCGGAGACCCAGTACTTC; CDR3 protein: CASSLSETQYF
V gene: TRBV4-1; J gene: TRBJ2-7; D gene: TRBD1; clone size: -; CDR3 DNA: TGCGCCAGCAGCCAGATACAGGGGTCCTACGAGCAGTACTTC; CDR3 protein: CASSQIQGSYEQYF
V gene: TRBV4-2; J gene: TRBJ2-1; D gene: TRBD2; clone size: -; CDR3 DNA: TGTGCCAGCAGCCAAGAGCCTAGCGGAGCCTACAATGAGCAGTTCTTC; CDR3 protein: CASSQEPSGAYNEQFF
V gene: TRBV6-6; J gene: TRBJ2-7; D gene: -; clone size: -; CDR3 DNA: TGTGCCAGCAGCCGGACTTCGACGGGGTCCTACGAGCAGTACTTC; CDR3 protein: CASSRTSTGSYEQYF
V gene: TRBV2; J gene: TRBJ2-3; D gene: -; clone size: -; CDR3 DNA: TGTGCCAGCCAATTGAGGGGAGGGGGAGATACGCAGTATTTT; CDR3 protein: CASQLRGGGDTQYF
V gene: TRBV12-5; J gene: TRBJ1-2; D gene: TRBD1; clone size: -; CDR3 DNA: TGTGCTAGTGGTTTGGTAACCAAAACAGGGGCCCACTATGGCTACACCTTC; CDR3 protein: CASGLVTKTGAHYGYTF